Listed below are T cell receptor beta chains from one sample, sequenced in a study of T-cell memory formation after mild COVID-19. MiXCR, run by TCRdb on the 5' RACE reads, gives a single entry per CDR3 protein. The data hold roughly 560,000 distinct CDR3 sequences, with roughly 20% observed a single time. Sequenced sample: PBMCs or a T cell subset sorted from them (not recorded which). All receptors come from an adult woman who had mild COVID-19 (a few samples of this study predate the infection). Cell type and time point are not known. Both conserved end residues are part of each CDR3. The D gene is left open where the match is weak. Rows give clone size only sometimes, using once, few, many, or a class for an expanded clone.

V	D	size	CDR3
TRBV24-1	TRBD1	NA	CATLRRNPGDRGQSQPQHF
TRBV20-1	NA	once	CSARASNEQFF
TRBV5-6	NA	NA	CASSPGQGRAGGLYEQYF
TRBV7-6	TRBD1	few	CASSQLPGQGAGNEQFF
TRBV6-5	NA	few	CASRRTGYLDYNSPLHF
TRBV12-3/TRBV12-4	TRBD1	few	CASIESGGQGALTQYF
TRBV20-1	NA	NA	CSATRSGKPEAFF
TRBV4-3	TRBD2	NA	CASSQDPDGAGGPFEQFF
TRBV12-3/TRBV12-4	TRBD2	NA	CASSFGLAFSDTQYF
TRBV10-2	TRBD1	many	CASSYRQGSYEQYF
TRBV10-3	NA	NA	CAISGQGLGSYEQYF